Given below is one T cell receptor (beta chain) in context. No cognate antigen has been identified for it. No qualities accompany the bases; no much larger clone lies one base away. The donors were healthy, HIV-negative adults who had no recently reported acute infections or vaccinations. Every donor was a Caucasian adult residing in Nashville, Tennessee, USA. CD4+ T cells were enriched by magnetic negative selection, after which naive cells were positively selected on CD45RA and the negative fraction was taken as the memory subset. After blood collection by leukapheresis, PBMCs were isolated using Ficoll-Histopaque density gradient centrifugation and then cryopreserved in the vapor phase of liquid nitrogen. Analytical flow cytometry was used to check the purity and quantity of every magnetically sorted T cell population. From each sorted fraction, genomic DNA was isolated and quantified by UV absorbance on a Nanodrop 2000c.

These data are taken from a study of shared clonotypes between healthy human individuals (TCRdb year 2020). Describing the broader study: The cohort included three men and a couple of women between 18 and 49 years of age. Each donor's leukapheresis produced roughly between roughly 0.94 and 9.5 billion PBMCs. To estimate repertoire size and how much clonotype sharing occurs between individuals, the study deeply sequenced the blood TCR repertoires of a handful of healthy adults. For each donor, CD4 naive and CD4 memory were each run on three plates, CD8 naive on two plates, and CD8 memory on one plate. Different laboratories and diverse techniques were used to prepare libraries and sequence TCR repertoires, to increase sequencing depth and limit assay-specific biases. On the study overall, not on this receptor specifically: Across a handful of donors, about 5.2% of naive CD4, approximately 3.5% of naive CD8, around 2.5% of memory CD4, and under 0.45% of memory CD8 clonotypes were shared. Sampling was restricted to blood, and TCR repertoires in tissue are likely to differ from TCR repertoires in blood. Because the study included a small number of donors, the genetic and exposure-history diversity represented was limited. Estimated clonotype richness was generally larger for naive than for memory subsets. Compared with non-shared clonotypes, the clonotypes found in all four sorted-subset donors had higher generation probabilities. Even with the large sequencing depth, rarefaction of the sorted-subset datasets indicated that sequencing was incomplete. Based on pairwise subsampling, the degree of clonotype sharing among donors was expected to be affected by sequencing depth.

Using the deep immunoSEQ assay, multiplex PCR amplified TCR CDR3 regions from genomic DNA. Genomic DNA extracted from each cell subset was distributed evenly over all wells of several immunoSEQ 96-well plates, and each plate served as one replicate. For sorted subsets, about 220 ng of genomic DNA, equivalent to tens of thousands of T cell genomes, went into each replicate PCR. The purified libraries were quantified using a Qubit 3.0 fluorometer, sized with a Bioanalyzer 2100, and then quantified again using the KAPA Library Quantification kit. A separate single-read 150-cycle Illumina NextSeq 550 flow cell was used to sequence each immunoSEQ 96-well plate. On the authors' methods: Because the immunoSEQ output included only junctional sequences and no quality scores, the filtering could not be the same as the filtering used for full-length reads. Sequences were annotated with PyIR, a Python wrapper for IgBLAST v1.9, using IMGT germline references to assign V/J genes and CDR3. Reads with weak V/J assignments (E-value above 1e-6), missing CDR3, stop codons, out-of-frame junctions, or ambiguous translated residues were removed. V3J clonotypes were defined by identical inferred V gene, J gene, and CDR3 amino acid sequence. To compute the percentage overlap between repertoires, the number of shared unique clonotypes was divided by the size of the smaller repertoire. RTK rarefaction, the Chao1 estimator, and Recon v2.1 estimates of unobserved clonotypes were used to assess repertoire richness. Generation probabilities were computed with OLGA for all TCRbeta clonotypes obtained by the gDNA method from four donors. This is the immuneACCESS table as TCRdb keeps it, with only in-frame sequences that have V and J called. A part of the clones is gone; compared with another copy, unresolved V genes explain less than half, and the rest is unexplained. D and trimming were read from the DNA, whereas the V and J calls and clone size are those reported in that table. Counted in this sample were 2 million to 3 million clones; 93% of them appeared once. The ten largest account for around 0.4% of the sample.

Including cysteine and phenylalanine, the CDR3 has 14 amino acids. The read is trimmed to its CDR3 DNA, 42 bases read in frame from base 1. The germline V gene specifies SGHDT as CDR1 and YYEEEE as CDR2. V and J are trimmed by 0 bases and 7 bases, and the gene matches miss 6 bases of the junction. The chain links TRBV5-6 with TRBJ1-2, with 7 bases aligning to TRBD1. The origin of this receptor is a man aged 18 to 30 in good health. Some clones in this sample may be carry-over from other donors' samples. Sequencing was done on a sample of naive CD4+ T cells from PBMCs. The cell subset or site label, read with the paper, signifies: CD45RA+ positively selected. The sequence in DNA is TGTGCCAGCAGCTTGGACAGGGGCACGTTTGGCTACACCTTC. Translated, this gives CASSLDRGTFGYTF.